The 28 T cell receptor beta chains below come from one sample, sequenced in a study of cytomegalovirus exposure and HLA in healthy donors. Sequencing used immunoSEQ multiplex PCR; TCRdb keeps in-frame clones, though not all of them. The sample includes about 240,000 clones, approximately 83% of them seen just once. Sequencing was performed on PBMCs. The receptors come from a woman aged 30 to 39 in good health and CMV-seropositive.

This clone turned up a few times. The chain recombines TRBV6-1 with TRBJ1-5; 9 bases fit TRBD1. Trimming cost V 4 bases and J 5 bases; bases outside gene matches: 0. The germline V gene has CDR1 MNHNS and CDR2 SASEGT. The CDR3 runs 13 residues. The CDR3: CASSGTGDQPQHF. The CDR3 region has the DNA TGTGCCAGCAGTGGGACAGGGGATCAGCCCCAGCATTTT.

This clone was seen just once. CDR3 protein: CASSLARTSNSDTQYF. The CDR3 DNA is TGCGCCAGCAGCTTGGCGAGGACTAGCAACTCAGATACGCAGTATTTT. The rearrangement uses TRBV5-1 and TRBJ2-3, with 8 bases fitting TRBD2. V shed 0 bases and J 4 bases; nucleotides not matched to a gene: 7. The CDR3 has 16 residues. Germline V gene lookup returns CDR1 SGHRS and CDR2 YFSETQ.

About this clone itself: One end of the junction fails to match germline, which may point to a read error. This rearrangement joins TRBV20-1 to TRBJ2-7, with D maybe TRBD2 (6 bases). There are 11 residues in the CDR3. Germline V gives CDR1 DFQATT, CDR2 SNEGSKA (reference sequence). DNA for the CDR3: TGCAGTGCTAGCACCGGGACTGAGGTTAGCTTC. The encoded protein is CSASTGTEVSF.

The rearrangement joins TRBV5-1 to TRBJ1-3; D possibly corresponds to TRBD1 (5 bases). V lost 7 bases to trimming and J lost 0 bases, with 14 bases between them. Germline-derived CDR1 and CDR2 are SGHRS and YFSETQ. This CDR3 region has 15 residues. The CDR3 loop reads CASAPGGDSGNTIYF. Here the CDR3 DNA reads TGCGCCAGCGCCCCGGGAGGGGACTCTGGAAACACCATATATTTT. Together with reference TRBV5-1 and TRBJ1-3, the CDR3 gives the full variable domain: KAGVTQTPRYLIKTRGQQVTLSCSPISGHRSVSWYQQTPGQGLQFLFEYFSETQRNKGNFPGRFSGRQFSNSRSEMNVSTLELGDSALYLCASAPGGDSGNTIYFGEGSWLTVV.

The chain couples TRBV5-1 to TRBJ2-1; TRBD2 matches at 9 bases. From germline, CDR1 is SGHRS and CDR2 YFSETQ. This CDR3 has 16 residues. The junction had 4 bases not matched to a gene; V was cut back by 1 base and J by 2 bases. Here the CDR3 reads CASSLHLAGTYNEQFF. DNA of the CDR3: TGCGCCAGCAGCTTGCACCTAGCGGGAACCTACAATGAGCAGTTCTTC.

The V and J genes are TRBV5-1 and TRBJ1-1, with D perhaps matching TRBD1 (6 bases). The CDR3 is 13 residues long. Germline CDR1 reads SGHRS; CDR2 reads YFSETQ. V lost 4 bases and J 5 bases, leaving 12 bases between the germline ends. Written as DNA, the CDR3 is TGCGCCAGCAGCATGACAGGAGAGACTGAAGCTTTCTTT. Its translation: CASSMTGETEAFF.

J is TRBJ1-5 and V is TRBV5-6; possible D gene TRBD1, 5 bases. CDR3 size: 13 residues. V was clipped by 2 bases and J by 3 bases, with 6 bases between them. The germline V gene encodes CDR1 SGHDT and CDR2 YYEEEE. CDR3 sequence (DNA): TGTGCCAGCAGCTTACAGGACAATCAGCCCCAGCATTTT. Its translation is CASSLQDNQPQHF. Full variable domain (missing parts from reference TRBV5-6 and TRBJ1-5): DAGVTQSPTHLIKTRGQQVTLRCSPKSGHDTVSWYQQALGQGPQFIFQYYEEEERQRGNFPDRFSGHQFPNYSSELNVNALLLGDSALYLCASSLQDNQPQHFGDGTRLSIL.

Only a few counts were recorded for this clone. This chain's CDR3 is CASSPGGQGGNEAFF. CDR3 DNA: TGTGCCAGCTCACCCGGCGGACAGGGGGGTAATGAAGCTTTCTTT. The rearrangement joins TRBV18 to TRBJ1-1; 10 bases are a match to TRBD1. V shed 3 bases and J 7 bases; nucleotides not matched to a gene: 8. CDR1 and CDR2 from the germline V gene are KGHSH and LQKENI. The CDR3 runs 15 residues. The full variable domain, completed using reference TRBV18 and TRBJ1-1, is NAGVMQNPRHLVRRRGQEARLRCSPMKGHSHVYWYRQLPEEGLKFMVYLQKENIIDESGMPKERFSAEFPKEGPSILRIQQVVRGDSAAYFCASSPGGQGGNEAFFGQGTRLTVV.

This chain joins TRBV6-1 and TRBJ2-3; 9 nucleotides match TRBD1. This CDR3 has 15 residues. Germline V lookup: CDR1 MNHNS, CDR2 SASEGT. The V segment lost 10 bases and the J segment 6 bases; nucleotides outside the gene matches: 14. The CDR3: CATANEDRGGDTQYF. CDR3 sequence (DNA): TGTGCCACAGCAAACGAGGACAGGGGAGGCGATACGCAGTATTTT.

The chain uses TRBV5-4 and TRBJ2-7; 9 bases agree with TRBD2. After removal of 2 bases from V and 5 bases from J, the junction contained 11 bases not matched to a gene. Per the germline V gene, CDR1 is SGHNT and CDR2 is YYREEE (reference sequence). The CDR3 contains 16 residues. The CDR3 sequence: CASSFGTSYSLHEQYF. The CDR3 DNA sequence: TGTGCCAGCAGCTTCGGGACTAGCTATTCCCTCCACGAGCAGTACTTC.

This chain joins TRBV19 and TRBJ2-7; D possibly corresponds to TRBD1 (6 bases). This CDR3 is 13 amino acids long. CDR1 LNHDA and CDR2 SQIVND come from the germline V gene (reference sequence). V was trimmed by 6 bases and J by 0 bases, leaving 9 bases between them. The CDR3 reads CASRRGSSYEQYF. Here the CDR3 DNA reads TGTGCCAGTAGAAGGGGGAGCTCCTACGAGCAGTACTTC.

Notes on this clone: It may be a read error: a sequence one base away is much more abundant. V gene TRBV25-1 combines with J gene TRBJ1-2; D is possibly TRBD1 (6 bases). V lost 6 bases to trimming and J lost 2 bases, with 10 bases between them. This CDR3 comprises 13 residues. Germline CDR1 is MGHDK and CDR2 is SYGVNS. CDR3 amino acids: CASSGTLNYGYTF. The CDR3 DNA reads TGTGCCAGCAGCGGGACATTGAACTATGGCTACACCTTC.

CDR3 sequence reads: CASSDSSEVNEQFF. The CDR3 DNA follows: TGTGCCAGCAGTGACTCTAGCGAGGTCAATGAGCAGTTCTTC. The genes are TRBV6-4 and TRBJ2-1; D perhaps matches TRBD2 (5 bases). The CDR3 has 14 residues. Trimming removed 0 bases from V and 6 bases from J, with 9 bases in between. Germline assignment: CDR1 MRHNA and CDR2 SNTAGT.

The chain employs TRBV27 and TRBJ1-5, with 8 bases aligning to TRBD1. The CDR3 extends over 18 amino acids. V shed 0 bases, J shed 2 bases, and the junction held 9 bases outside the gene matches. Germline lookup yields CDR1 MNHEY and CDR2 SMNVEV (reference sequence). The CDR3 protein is CASSLSGTGRFGNQPQHF. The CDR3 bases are TGTGCCAGCAGTTTATCCGGGACAGGAAGGTTTGGCAATCAGCCCCAGCATTTT.

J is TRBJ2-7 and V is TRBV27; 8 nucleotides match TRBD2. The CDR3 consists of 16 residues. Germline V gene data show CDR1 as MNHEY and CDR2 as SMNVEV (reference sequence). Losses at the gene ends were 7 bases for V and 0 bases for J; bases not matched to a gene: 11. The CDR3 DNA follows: TGTGCCAGCAAGCGTGGCGGGGGGTTTAGCTCCTACGAGCAGTACTTC. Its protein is CASKRGGGFSSYEQYF.

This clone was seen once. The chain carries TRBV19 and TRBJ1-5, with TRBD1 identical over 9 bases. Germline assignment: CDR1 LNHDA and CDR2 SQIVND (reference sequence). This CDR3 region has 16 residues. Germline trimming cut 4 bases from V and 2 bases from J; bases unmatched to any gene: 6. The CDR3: CASSTGTGFGNQPQHF. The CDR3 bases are TGTGCCAGTAGTACCGGGACAGGGTTTGGCAATCAGCCCCAGCATTTT.

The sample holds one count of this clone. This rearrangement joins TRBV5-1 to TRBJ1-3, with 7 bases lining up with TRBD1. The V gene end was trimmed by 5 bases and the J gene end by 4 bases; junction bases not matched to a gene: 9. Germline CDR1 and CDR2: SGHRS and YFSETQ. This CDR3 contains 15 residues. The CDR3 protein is CASREGQILGNTIYF. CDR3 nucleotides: TGCGCCAGCAGGGAGGGACAGATTTTAGGAAACACCATATATTTT.

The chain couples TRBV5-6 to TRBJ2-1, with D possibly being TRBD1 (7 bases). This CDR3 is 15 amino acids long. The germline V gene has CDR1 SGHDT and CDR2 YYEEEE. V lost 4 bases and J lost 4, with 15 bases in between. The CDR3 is CASSAGTESYNEQFF. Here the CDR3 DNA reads TGTGCCAGCAGCGCGGGGACAGAGTCTTACAATGAGCAGTTCTTC.

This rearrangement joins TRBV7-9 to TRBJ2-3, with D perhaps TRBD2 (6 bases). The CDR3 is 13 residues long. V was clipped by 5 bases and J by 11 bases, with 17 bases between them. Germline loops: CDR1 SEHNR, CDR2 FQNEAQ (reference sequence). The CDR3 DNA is TGTGCCAGCAGCCCCTCCCCTGACGGGAGGCAGTATTTT. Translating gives CASSPSPDGRQYF.

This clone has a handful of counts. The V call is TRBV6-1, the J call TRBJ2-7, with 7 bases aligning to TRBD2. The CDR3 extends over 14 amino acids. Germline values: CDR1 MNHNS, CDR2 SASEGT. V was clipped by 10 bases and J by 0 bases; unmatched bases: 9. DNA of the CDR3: TGTGCCAACCAGCGGGACGGTGGCTCCTACGAGCAGTACTTC. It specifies CANQRDGGSYEQYF.

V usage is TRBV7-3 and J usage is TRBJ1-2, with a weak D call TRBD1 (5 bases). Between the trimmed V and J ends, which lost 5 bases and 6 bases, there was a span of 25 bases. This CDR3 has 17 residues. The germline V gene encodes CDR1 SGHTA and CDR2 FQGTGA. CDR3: CASSLRGEGLSVHGYTF. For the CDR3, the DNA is TGTGCCAGCAGCCTAAGGGGAGAGGGCCTATCTGTCCATGGCTACACCTTC.

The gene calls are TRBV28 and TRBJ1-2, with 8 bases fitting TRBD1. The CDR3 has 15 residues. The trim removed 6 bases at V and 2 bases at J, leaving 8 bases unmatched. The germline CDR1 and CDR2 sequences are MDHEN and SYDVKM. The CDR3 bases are TGTGCCAGCAGATCAGACAGGGGACAGAACTATGGCTACACCTTC. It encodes CASRSDRGQNYGYTF.

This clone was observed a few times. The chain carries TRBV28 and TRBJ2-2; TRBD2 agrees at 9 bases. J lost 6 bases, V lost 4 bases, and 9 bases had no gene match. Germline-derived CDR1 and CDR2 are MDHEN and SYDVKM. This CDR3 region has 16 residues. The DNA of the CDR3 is TGTGCCAGCAGTTCCCCGAGCGGGAGGTTGTCCGGGGAGCTGTTTTTT. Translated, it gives CASSSPSGRLSGELFF.

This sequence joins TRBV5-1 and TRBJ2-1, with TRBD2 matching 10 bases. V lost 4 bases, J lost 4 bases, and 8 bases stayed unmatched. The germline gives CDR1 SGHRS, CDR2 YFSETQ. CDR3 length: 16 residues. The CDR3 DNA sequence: TGCGCCAGCAGCCTGGGACTAGCGAGACTTTACAATGAGCAGTTCTTC. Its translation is CASSLGLARLYNEQFF.

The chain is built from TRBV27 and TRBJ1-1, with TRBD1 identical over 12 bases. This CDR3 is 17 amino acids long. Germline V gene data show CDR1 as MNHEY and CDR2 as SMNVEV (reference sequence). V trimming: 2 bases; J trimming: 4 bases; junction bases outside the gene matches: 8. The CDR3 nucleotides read TGTGCCAGCAGTTTAGTGGCTGGGACAGGGGGCGGCACTGAAGCTTTCTTT. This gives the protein CASSLVAGTGGGTEAFF.

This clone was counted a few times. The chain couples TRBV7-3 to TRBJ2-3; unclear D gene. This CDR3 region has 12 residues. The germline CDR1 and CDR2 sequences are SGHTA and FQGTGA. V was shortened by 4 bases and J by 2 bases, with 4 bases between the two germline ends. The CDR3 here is CASSSSTDTQYF. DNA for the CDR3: TGTGCCAGCAGCTCTTCCACAGATACGCAGTATTTT.

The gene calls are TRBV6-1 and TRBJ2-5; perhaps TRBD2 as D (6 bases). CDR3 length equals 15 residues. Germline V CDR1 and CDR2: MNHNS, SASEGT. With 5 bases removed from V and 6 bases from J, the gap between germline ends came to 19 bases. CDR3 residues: CASSRETGAGKTQYF. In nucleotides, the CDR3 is TGTGCCAGCAGTAGAGAGACGGGAGCCGGGAAGACCCAGTACTTC.

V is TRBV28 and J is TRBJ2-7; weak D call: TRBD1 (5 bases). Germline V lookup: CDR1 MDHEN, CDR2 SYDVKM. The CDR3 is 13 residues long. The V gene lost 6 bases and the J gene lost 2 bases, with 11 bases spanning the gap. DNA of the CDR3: TGTGCCAGCAGCCAAGCAGGGACCTACGAGCAGTACTTC. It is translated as CASSQAGTYEQYF.